This paragraph covers one TCR beta chain sequence. Assay used: immunoSEQ multiplex PCR; TCRdb lists only in-frame clones, some missing. The data hold tens of thousands of clones, with roughly 89% observed a single time. V was pared by 5 bases and J by 4 bases, with 9 bases of the junction left unmatched. Germline V CDR1 and CDR2: SGHVS, FQNEAQ. The CDR3 extends over 16 amino acids. The sample comes from a study of OX40 agonist ivuxolimab in advanced cancers. Background on the study: Subjects had a mean age of around 63 years, with a range of roughly 23 to 79; less than 90% were male.

The investigators sampled blood at baseline, at cycle 4 day 1, and at cycle 7 day 1. The receptor was isolated from an adult with an advanced solid tumor such as melanoma, head and neck, liver or kidney cancer. The chain has TRBV7-8 and TRBJ1-3; TRBD1 aligns across 9 bases. The sequenced sample was CD4+ or CD8+ T cells sorted from blood, obtained in a trial of the OX40 agonist ivuxolimab. CDR3 region: CASSTKQGAVGNTIYF. Written as DNA, the CDR3 is TGTGCCAGCAGCACGAAACAGGGGGCGGTGGGAAACACCATATATTTT.